The 20 T cell receptor beta chains listed next were all sequenced from one sample in a study of regulatory T cells in long-lasting Graves disease (dated by TCRdb to about 2021). Per the publication, the time point label means: newly diagnosed GD, antithyroid drugs for less than 3 months. For both TCR sequencing and RNA sequencing, RNA was extracted from PBMCs in TRIzol. The library was made by multiplex PCR. The run used an Illumina HiSeq 4000. iRepertoire HTBI primers and Arm-PCR amplification of CDR3 regions were used to construct TCR beta libraries. In-frame beta chains were kept once TCRdb had trimmed the public reads at Q25 with fastp and called clones with MiXCR. Rows merge per CDR3 protein into single entries with the most common DNA and genes. The sample table holds about 420,000 distinct CDR3 sequences, of which about a sixth were seen once. Of the sample, less than 30% is held by the ten largest clones.

This sample also appeared in a second study, on T cells in Graves' hyperthyroidism and ophthalmopathy.

The sequencing used peripheral blood mononuclear cells (PBMCs), collected at new diagnosis, from a patient treated with antithyroid drugs. These receptors all stem from a woman aged 18-29 years with Graves disease. Donor details come from another sample of the same person, matched by shared clones.

This clonotype has more than one count but fewer than ten. V and J are TRBV7-9 and TRBJ1-1, with 7 bases identical to TRBD1. Trimming cost V 7 bases and J 1 base; bases outside gene matches: 6. The CDR3 runs to 14 residues. Germline V gene lookup returns CDR1 SEHNR and CDR2 FQNEAQ (reference sequence). The CDR3 sequence: CASNMAGGNTEAFF. The CDR3 bases are TGTGCCAGCAATATGGCAGGGGGGAACACTGAAGCTTTCTTT.

This clonotype occurred many times. This sequence joins TRBV20-1 and TRBJ2-7; TRBD2 aligns across 8 bases. Per germline, CDR1 DFQATT and CDR2 SNEGSKA (reference sequence). V shed 3 bases and J 3 bases; nucleotides not matched to a gene: 13. The CDR3 spans 16 residues. The CDR3 sequence is CSARTRRRGRLYEQYF. The DNA for the CDR3 is TGCAGTGCTAGGACCAGGCGGCGCGGGAGGCTCTACGAGCAGTACTTC.

For the CDR3, the DNA is TGTGCCAGCAGCGTTTTGGGACAGGGTCATTCACCCCTCCACTTT. Translating it yields CASSVLGQGHSPLHF. The chain recombines TRBV9 with TRBJ1-6; 9 bases are a match to TRBD1. CDR3 length: 15 amino acids. Unmatched junction bases numbered 5, after V lost 2 bases and J lost 8 bases. Germline V gene sequence: CDR1 SGDLS, CDR2 YYNGEE.

This clonotype was counted only a few times. It may be a read error: a sequence one base away is much more abundant. This is likely a read error, given that the CDR3 carries no conserved phenylalanine or tryptophan at its end. This chain uses TRBV11-1 with TRBJ1-1; the D is unclear. The CDR3 sequence is 13 residues long. Germline V gene data show CDR1 as SGHAT and CDR2 as FQDESV (reference sequence). Trimming pared 3 bases from V and 0 bases from J, leaving 5 bases between. CDR3 in amino acids: CASSLFMNTEAFS. Here the CDR3 DNA reads TGTGCCAGCAGCTTGTTTATGAACACTGAAGCTTTCTCT.

There are many counts of this clonotype. The chain combines TRBV12-5 with TRBJ1-1; D unclear. The V gene lost 1 base and the J gene lost 5 bases, with 11 bases spanning the gap. The CDR3 length is 14 residues. Germline CDR1 reads LGHNT; CDR2 reads FRNRAP. Written as DNA, the CDR3 is TGTGCTAGTGGTTTGGCGCTCTCCGGGACTGAAGCTTTCTTT. This gives the protein CASGLALSGTEAFF.

This clonotype was picked up many times. The V gene is TRBV7-2, the J gene TRBJ2-7; no firm D call. Trimming took 2 bases from V and 0 from J, leaving 14 bases between them. The germline gives CDR1 SGHTA, CDR2 FQGNSA. The CDR3 has 16 residues. The CDR3 DNA sequence: TGTGCCAGCAGCTTATCGGCCGCCTCGGGCTCCTACGAGCAGTACTTC. It is translated as CASSLSAASGSYEQYF.

This chain links TRBV15 with TRBJ2-3, with D possibly being TRBD1 (5 bases). Germline V gives CDR1 LNHNV, CDR2 YYDKDF (reference sequence). This CDR3 is built from 18 residues. Trimming removed 4 bases from V and 6 bases from J, with 26 bases in between. CDR3 DNA sequence: TGTGCCACCAGCAAACACCGACAGACACTCACGGCGCGCGATACGCAGTATTTT. Its protein is CATSKHRQTLTARDTQYF.

Comment on this clonotype: This CDR3 fails to terminate in the conserved phenylalanine or tryptophan, so it likely reflects a read error. This chain uses TRBV20-1 with TRBJ2-1; the match to TRBD2 covers 10 bases. Germline V lookup: CDR1 DFQATT, CDR2 SNEGSKA (reference sequence). This CDR3 comprises 16 residues. The CDR3: CSAPPRPGLANNGQFV. Written as DNA, the CDR3 is TGCAGTGCCCCCCCTCGCCCGGGACTAGCGAACAATGGGCAGTTCGTC.

In its sample, this clonotype was seen a few times. A far larger clone is only one base removed, so a read error is likely. This chain links TRBV12-3 or TRBV12-4 with TRBJ2-5; no definite D call. V lost 4 bases, J lost 11 bases, and 23 bases lay in between. The length of the CDR3 is 15 residues. The CDR3 sequence: CASSYGLVSYNEQYF. The CDR3 nucleotides are TGTGCCAGCAGTTACGGTCTAGTCTCCTACAATGAGCAGTACTTC.

This clonotype was counted at least ten times. This chain links TRBV7-9 with TRBJ2-1; 10 bases match TRBD2. Germline V gene data show CDR1 as SEHNR and CDR2 as FQNEAQ (reference sequence). V shed 5 bases and J 8 bases; nucleotides not matched to a gene: 9. This CDR3 comprises 15 residues. The CDR3, as DNA: TGTGCCAGCAGCCCGACAGCGGGAGGGCCGGATGAGCAGTTCTTC. It encodes CASSPTAGGPDEQFF.

This clonotype came up many times. V usage is TRBV30 and J usage is TRBJ2-7; TRBD1 might be the D (6 bases). CDR3 length: 13 amino acids. V was trimmed by 2 bases and J by 3 bases, leaving 11 bases between them. Germline CDR1 reads GTSNPN; CDR2 reads SVGIG (reference sequence). CDR3 DNA sequence: TGTGCCTGGAGTAAATCAGGGGACTACGAGCAGTACTTC. Its translation: CAWSKSGDYEQYF.

This clonotype came up many times. The genes are TRBV30 and TRBJ1-5, with D unclear. This CDR3 region has 13 residues. Germline CDR1 and CDR2: GTSNPN and SVGIG (reference sequence). With 0 bases removed from V and 0 bases from J, the gap between germline ends came to 3 bases. CDR3 sequence: CAWSVGSNQPQHF. The CDR3 nucleotides read TGTGCCTGGAGTGTGGGTAGCAATCAGCCCCAGCATTTT.

This clonotype has only a few counts. The rearrangement links TRBV20-1 to TRBJ2-3; 12 bases line up with TRBD2. CDR1 is DFQATT and CDR2 is SNEGSKA in the germline V gene (reference sequence). With V trimmed by 2 bases and J by 5 bases, 8 bases remained unmatched. The CDR3 contains 16 residues. The CDR3 DNA reads as TGCAGTGCTAGAAAGTCTAGCGGGAGGGCCAGAGATACGCAGTATTTT. Amino acid sequence: CSARKSSGRARDTQYF.

This clonotype appeared many times. The chain is built from TRBV5-5 and TRBJ1-5; TRBD1 might be the D (5 bases). The CDR3 is 15 amino acids. Germline CDR1 is SGHKS and CDR2 is YYEKEE (reference sequence). V lost 5 bases to trimming and J lost 2 bases, with 14 bases between them. The CDR3 loop reads CASRPQGSGNQPQHF. Written as DNA, the CDR3 is TGTGCCAGCAGGCCGCAGGGTTCCGGCAATCAGCCCCAGCATTTT.

The table lists this clonotype with many counts. The chain combines TRBV18 with TRBJ2-1; the D is unclear. Trimming took 2 bases from V and 8 from J, leaving 7 bases between them. This CDR3 region has 12 residues. CDR1 is KGHSH, CDR2 LQKENI, per germline. The CDR3 coding sequence is TGTGCCAGCTCACCAAGTCGTGATGAGCAGTTCTTC. This translates into CASSPSRDEQFF.

This chain connects TRBV29-1 to TRBJ2-5; no definite D call. Trimming took off 6 bases at V and 1 base at J, with 9 bases between the two ends. This CDR3 spans 12 amino acids. The germline gives CDR1 SQVTM, CDR2 ANQGSEA. The CDR3 DNA sequence: TGCAGCGTCGGTGGTCTCCAAGAGACCCAGTACTTC. It yields the protein CSVGGLQETQYF.

This clonotype was seen ten or more times. V and J are TRBV7-9 and TRBJ1-6; D is possibly TRBD1 (5 bases). CDR3 size: 13 residues. Germline CDR1 reads SEHNR; CDR2 reads FQNEAQ (reference sequence). Trimming stripped 5 bases from V and 9 bases from J, with 11 bases between. CDR3 region: CASSPSGGSPLHF. CDR3 nucleotide sequence: TGTGCCAGCAGCCCTTCGGGGGGTTCACCCCTCCACTTT.

A note on this clonotype: This likely came from a read error, as a far larger clone is one base away. The chain is built from TRBV11-2 and TRBJ2-1; D is ambiguous. Germline V gives CDR1 SGHAT, CDR2 FQNNGV. V lost 5 bases to trimming and J lost 10 bases, with 12 bases between them. The CDR3 covers 12 residues. The CDR3 region is CASSTFRYEQFF. CDR3 coding DNA: TGTGCCAGCAGCACCTTTCGGTACGAGCAGTTCTTC.

This rearrangement joins TRBV20-1 to TRBJ2-7, with D perhaps TRBD1 (6 bases). The CDR3 consists of 13 residues. Germline CDR1 is DFQATT and CDR2 is SNEGSKA (reference sequence). V was cut by 6 bases and J by 0 bases, with 12 bases left in between. CDR3 in amino acids: CSAWDTGSYEQYF. CDR3 bases: TGCAGTGCCTGGGACACCGGCTCCTACGAGCAGTACTTC.

This clonotype showed up many times. The J gene is TRBJ2-7, the V gene TRBV5-5; 8 bases fit TRBD2. CDR1 is SGHKS and CDR2 is YYEKEE in the germline V gene (reference sequence). The CDR3 is made up of 15 amino acids. With 4 bases clipped from V and 4 bases from J, the junction kept 10 bases outside the gene matches. The CDR3 DNA follows: TGTGCCAGCAGCCTTCGGGGCGGGAGGAATTACGAGCAGTACTTC. Its protein is CASSLRGGRNYEQYF. Based on the CDR3 plus reference TRBV5-5 and TRBJ2-7, the full variable domain is DAGVTQSPTHLIKTRGQQVTLRCSPISGHKSVSWYQQVLGQGPQFIFQYYEKEERGRGNFPDRFSARQFPNYSSELNVNALLLGDSALYLCASSLRGGRNYEQYFGPGTRLTVT.